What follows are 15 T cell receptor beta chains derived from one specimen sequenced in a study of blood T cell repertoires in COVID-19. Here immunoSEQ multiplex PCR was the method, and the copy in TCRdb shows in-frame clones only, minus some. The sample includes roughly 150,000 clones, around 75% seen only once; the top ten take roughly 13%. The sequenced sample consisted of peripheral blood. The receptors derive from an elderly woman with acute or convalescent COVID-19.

DNA for the CDR3: TGCAGCGTTGAATTTGCGGGGGAGACCCAGTACTTC. Its protein product is CSVEFAGETQYF. J is TRBJ2-5 and V is TRBV29-1; perhaps TRBD2 as D (6 bases). The V end lost 2 bases, the J end lost 5 bases, and 9 bases lay between the germline ends. The germline gives CDR1 SQVTM, CDR2 ANQGSEA. This CDR3 is 12 amino acids long.

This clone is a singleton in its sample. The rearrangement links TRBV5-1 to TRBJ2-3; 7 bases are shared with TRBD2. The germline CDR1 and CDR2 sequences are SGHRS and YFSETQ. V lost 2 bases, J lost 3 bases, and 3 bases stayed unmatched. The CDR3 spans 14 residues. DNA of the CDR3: TGCGCCAGCAGCTTTCGACTAGCAACAGATACGCAGTATTTT. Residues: CASSFRLATDTQYF.

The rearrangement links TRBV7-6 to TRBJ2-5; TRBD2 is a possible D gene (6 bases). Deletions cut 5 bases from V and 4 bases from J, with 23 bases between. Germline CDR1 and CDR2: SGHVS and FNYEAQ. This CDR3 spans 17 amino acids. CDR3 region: CASSPLEQLWGGETQYF. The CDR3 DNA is TGTGCCAGCAGCCCCCTGGAGCAGCTCTGGGGAGGAGAGACCCAGTACTTC.

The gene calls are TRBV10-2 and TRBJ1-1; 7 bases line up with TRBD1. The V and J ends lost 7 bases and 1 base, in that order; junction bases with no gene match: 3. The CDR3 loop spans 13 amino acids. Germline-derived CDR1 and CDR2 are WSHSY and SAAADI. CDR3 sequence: CASTGTENTEAFF. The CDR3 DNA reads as TGCGCCAGCACTGGGACAGAGAACACTGAAGCTTTCTTT.

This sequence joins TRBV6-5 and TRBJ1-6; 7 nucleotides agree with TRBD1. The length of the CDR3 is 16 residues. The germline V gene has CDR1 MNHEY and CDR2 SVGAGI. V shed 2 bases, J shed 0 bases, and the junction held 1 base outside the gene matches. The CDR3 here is CASSYDRDSYNSPLHF. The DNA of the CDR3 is TGTGCCAGCAGTTACGACAGGGACTCCTATAATTCACCCCTCCACTTT.

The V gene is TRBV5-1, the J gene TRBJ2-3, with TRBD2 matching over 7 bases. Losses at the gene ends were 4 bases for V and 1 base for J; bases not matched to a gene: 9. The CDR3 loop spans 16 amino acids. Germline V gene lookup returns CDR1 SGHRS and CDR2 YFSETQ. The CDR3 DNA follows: TGCGCCAGCAGCCAGTTCCTGGGGGGGGGCACAGATACGCAGTATTTT. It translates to CASSQFLGGGTDTQYF.

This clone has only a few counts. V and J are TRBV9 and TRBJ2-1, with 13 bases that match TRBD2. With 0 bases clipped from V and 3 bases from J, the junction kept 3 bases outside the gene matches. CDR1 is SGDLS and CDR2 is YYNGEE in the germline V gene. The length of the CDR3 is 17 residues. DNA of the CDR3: TGTGCCAGCAGCGTAGGCGGGACTAGCGGGGTCTACAATGAGCAGTTCTTC. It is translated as CASSVGGTSGVYNEQFF.

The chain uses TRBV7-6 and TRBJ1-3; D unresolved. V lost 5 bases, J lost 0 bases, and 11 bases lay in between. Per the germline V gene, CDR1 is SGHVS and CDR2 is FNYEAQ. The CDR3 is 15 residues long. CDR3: CASSPGPVSGNTIYF. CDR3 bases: TGTGCCAGCAGCCCGGGTCCGGTCTCTGGAAACACCATATATTTT.

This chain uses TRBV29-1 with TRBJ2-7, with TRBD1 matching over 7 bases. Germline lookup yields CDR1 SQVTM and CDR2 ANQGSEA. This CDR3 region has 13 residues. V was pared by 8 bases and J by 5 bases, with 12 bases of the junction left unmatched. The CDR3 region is CSYSGQVGNEQYF. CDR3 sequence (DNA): TGCAGCTACTCAGGACAGGTCGGGAACGAGCAGTACTTC.

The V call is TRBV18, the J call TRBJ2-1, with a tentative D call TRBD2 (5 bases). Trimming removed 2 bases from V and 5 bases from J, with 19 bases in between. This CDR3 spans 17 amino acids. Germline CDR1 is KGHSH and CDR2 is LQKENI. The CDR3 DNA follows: TGTGCCAGCTCACCAAAGGACTTTCGTTATTCACACAATGAGCAGTTCTTC. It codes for CASSPKDFRYSHNEQFF. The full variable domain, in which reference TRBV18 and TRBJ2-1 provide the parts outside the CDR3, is NAGVMQNPRHLVRRRGQEARLRCSPMKGHSHVYWYRQLPEEGLKFMVYLQKENIIDESGMPKERFSAEFPKEGPSILRIQQVVRGDSAAYFCASSPKDFRYSHNEQFFGPGTRLTVL.

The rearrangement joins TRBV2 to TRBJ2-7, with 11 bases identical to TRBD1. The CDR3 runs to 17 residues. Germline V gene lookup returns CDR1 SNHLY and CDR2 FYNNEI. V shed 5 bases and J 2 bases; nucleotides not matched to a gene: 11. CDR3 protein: CASSSRPPGQGAYEQYF. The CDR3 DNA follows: TGTGCCAGCAGTTCGCGGCCCCCGGGACAGGGGGCCTACGAGCAGTACTTC.

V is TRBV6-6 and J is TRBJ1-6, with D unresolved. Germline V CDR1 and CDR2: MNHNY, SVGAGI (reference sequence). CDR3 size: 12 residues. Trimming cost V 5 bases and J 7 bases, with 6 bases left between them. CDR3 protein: CASSTPNSPLHF. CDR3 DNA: TGTGCCAGCAGTACTCCAAATTCACCCCTCCACTTT.

The CDR3 sequence: CASSPTSGGGTEAFF. CDR3 nucleotide sequence: TGTGCCAGCTCACCAACCTCAGGGGGCGGCACTGAAGCTTTCTTT. The chain employs TRBV18 and TRBJ1-1; 8 nucleotides match TRBD1. The CDR3 is 15 residues long. The junction had 6 bases not matched to a gene; V was cut back by 2 bases and J by 4 bases. The V gene's germline CDR1 is KGHSH and CDR2 LQKENI.

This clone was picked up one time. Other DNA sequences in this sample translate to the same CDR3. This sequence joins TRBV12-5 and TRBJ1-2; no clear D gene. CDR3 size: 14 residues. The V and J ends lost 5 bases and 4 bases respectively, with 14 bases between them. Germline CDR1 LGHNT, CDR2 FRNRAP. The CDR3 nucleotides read TGTGCTAGTGGTATAGCCCGGCTAGGCTATGGCTACACCTTC. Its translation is CASGIARLGYGYTF.

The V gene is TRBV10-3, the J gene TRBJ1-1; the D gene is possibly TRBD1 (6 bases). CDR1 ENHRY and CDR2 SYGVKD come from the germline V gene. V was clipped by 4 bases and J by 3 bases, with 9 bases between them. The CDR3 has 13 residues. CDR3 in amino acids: CAISGQEYTEAFF. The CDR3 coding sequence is TGTGCCATCAGTGGACAGGAGTACACTGAAGCTTTCTTT.